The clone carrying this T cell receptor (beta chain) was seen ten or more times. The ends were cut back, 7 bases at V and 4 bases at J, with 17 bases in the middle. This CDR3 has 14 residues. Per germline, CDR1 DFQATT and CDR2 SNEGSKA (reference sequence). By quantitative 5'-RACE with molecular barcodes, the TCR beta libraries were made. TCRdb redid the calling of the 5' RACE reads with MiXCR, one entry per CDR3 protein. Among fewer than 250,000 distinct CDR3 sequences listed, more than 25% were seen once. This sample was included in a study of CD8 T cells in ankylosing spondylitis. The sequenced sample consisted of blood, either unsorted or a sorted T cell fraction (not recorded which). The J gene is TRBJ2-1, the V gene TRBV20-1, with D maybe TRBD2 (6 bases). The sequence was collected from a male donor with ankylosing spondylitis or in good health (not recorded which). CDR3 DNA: TGCAGTGTTCTGTTCGGGGGAAAGTACAATGAGCAGTTCTTC. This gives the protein CSVLFGGKYNEQFF.